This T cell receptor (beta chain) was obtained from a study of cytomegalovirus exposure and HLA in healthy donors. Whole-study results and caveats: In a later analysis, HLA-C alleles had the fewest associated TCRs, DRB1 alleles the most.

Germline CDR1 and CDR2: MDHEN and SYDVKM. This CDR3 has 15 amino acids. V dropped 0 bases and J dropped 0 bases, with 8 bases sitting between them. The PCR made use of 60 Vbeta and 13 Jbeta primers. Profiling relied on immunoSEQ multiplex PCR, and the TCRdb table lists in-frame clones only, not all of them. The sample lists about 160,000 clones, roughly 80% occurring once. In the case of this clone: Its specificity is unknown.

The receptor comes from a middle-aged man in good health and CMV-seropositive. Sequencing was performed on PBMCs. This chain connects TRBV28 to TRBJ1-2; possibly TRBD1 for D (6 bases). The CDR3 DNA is TGTGCCAGCAGTTTATGGACAGGCTCTAACTATGGCTACACCTTC. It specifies CASSLWTGSNYGYTF.